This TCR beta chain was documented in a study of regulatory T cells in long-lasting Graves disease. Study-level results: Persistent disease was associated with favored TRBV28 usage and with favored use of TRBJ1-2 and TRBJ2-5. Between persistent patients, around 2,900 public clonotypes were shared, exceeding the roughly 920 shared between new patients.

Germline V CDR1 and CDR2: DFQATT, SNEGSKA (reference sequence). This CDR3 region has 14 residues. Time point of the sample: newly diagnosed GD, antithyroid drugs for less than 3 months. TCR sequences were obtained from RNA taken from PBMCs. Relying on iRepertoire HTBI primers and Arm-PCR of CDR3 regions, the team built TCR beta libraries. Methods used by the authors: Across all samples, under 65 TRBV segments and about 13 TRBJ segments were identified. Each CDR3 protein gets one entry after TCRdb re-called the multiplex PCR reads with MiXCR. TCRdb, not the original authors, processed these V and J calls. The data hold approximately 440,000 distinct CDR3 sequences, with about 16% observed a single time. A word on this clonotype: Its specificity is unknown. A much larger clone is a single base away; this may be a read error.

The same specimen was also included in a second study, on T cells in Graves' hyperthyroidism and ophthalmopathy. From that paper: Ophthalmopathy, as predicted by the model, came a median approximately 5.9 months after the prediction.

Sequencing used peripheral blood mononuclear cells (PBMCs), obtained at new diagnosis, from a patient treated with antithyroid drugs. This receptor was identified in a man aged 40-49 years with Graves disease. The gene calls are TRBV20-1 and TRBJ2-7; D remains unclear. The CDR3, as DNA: TGCAGTGCTAGTAGGCGGTCGAGCTCCTACGAGCAGCACTTC. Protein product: CSASRRSSSYEQHF.